This TCR beta chain was recovered during a study of T-cell memory formation after mild COVID-19. At the level of the study: Among the donors, TCR clusters were largely specific to each donor. Findings and limits, study-wide: The study found contracting CD4+ clones mainly in CM and EM and contracting CD8+ clones in EMRA.

As to this clonotype: Its antigen is not identified.

Trimming shortened V by 1 base and J by 5 bases, and 7 bases separated the two germline ends. The CDR3 has 13 amino acids. CDR1 and CDR2 (germline): SGHNT, YYREEE (reference sequence). The authors produced TCR alpha and TCR beta cDNA libraries with sample barcodes and UMIs by 5'RACE using constant-segment primers. TCRdb re-called the 5' RACE reads with MiXCR, one entry per CDR3 protein. The sample holds 470,000 or so distinct CDR3 sequences, about 20% seen once. The chain carries TRBV5-4 and TRBJ2-1; the D is unclear. The clonotype originates from an adult woman who had mild COVID-19 (a few samples of this study predate the infection). Cell type and time point are not known. Sequenced input: PBMCs or a T cell subset sorted from them (not recorded which). CDR3 nucleotides: TGTGCCAGCAGCTTGCGTGGCGACAATGAGCAGTTCTTC. Translated: CASSLRGDNEQFF. The variable domain in full, completed from reference TRBV5-4 and TRBJ2-1, reads ETGVTQSPTHLIKTRGQQVTLRCSSQSGHNTVSWYQQALGQGPQFIFQYYREEENGRGNFPPRFSGLQFPNYSSELNVNALELDDSALYLCASSLRGDNEQFFGPGTRLTVL.